This TCR beta chain was captured in a study of immune cell composition in non-small cell lung cancer. Study background: Lung adenocarcinoma or squamous carcinoma made up most tumours.

There are 15 residues in the CDR3. The V and J ends lost 0 bases and 4 bases respectively, with 10 bases between them. CDR1 is SGHNT, CDR2 YENEEA, per germline. The sample holds one count of this clone. Antigen: not known. DNA was extracted from unsorted cell suspensions stored frozen. Study-wide findings and caveats: Squamous carcinomas (roughly 80%) more often had tumour-associated clones >0.5% than adenocarcinomas (around 35%). Tumour TCR-beta clonality showed no significant link to smoking pack-years.

Libraries were prepared by immunoSEQ multiplex PCR; TCRdb keeps only in-frame clonotypes and omits some of them. This table has 2,000 to 3,000 clones, 82% appearing once. The receptor's source is a human donor with non-small cell lung cancer. The chain links TRBV11-3 to TRBJ2-1; D may be TRBD1 (6 bases). The sequenced sample consisted of lung tumor tissue. In nucleotides, the CDR3 is TGTGCCAGCAGCTTAGAGGGGGCCCATTACAATGAGCAGTTCTTC. Its protein product is CASSLEGAHYNEQFF.